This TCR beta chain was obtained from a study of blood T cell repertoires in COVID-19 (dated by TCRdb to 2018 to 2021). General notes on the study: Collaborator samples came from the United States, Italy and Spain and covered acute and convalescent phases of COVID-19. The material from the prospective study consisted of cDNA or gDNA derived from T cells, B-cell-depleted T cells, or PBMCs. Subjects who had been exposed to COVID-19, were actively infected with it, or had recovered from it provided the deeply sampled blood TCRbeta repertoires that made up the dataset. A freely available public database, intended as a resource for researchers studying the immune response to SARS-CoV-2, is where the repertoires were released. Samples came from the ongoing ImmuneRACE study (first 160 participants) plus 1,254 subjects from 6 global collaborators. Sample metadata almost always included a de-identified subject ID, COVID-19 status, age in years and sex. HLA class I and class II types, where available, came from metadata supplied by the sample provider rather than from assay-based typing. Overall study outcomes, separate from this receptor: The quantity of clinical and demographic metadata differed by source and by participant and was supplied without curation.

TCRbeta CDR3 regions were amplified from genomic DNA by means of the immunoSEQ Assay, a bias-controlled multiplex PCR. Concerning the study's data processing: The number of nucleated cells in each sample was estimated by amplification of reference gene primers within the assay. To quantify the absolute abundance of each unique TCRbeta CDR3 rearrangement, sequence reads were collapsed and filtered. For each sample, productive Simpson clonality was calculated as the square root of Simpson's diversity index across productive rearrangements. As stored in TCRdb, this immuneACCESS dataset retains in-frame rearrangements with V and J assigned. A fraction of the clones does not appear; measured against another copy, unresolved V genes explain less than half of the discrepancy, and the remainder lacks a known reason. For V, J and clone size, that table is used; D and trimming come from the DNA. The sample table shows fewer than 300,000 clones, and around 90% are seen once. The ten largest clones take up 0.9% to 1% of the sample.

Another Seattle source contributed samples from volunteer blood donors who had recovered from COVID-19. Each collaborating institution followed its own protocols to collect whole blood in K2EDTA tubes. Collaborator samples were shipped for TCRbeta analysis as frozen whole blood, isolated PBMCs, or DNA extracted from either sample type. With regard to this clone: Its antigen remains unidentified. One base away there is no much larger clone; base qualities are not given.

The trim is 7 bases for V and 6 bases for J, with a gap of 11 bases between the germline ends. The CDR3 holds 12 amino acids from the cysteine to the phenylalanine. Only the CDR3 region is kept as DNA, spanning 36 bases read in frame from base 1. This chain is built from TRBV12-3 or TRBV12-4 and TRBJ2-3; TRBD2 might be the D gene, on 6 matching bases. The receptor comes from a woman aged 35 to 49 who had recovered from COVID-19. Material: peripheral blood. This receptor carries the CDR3 CASNPRGDTQYF. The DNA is TGTGCCAGCAACCCCCGGGGGGATACGCAGTATTTT.